This T cell receptor beta chain originates from a study of immune characterization of retroperitoneal liposarcoma. There are 14 residues in the CDR3. Germline CDR1 reads SGHAT; CDR2 reads FQNNGV. Trimming left V 5 bases short and J 2 bases short, with 12 bases between. TCRdb analysed the PCR reads with MiXCR anew, one entry per CDR3 protein. The table has roughly 20,000 distinct CDR3 sequences, more than 30% seen once; the top ten hold 7.4%. The sequenced sample was blood. This rearrangement joins TRBV11-2 to TRBJ2-5; D unresolved. The TCR originated in a male donor with retroperitoneal liposarcoma. CDR3 nucleotide sequence: TGTGCCAGCAGCCAATTGGACGGGCAAGAGACCCAGTACTTC. Its translation: CASSQLDGQETQYF.